This TCR beta chain appears in the sequencing data of a study of blood T cell repertoires in COVID-19. Turning to the study itself: The United States, Italy and Spain were the sources of the acute and convalescent COVID-19 samples.

The CDR3 has 13 residues. The V and J ends lost 5 bases and 7 bases, in that order; junction bases with no gene match: 7. In germline, CDR1 is LGHNA, CDR2 YNFKEQ. In the study's own analysis: Estimated nucleated cell counts came from reference gene primer amplification. Sequencing was performed with immunoSEQ multiplex PCR; in TCRdb, only in-frame clones are kept and a portion is missing. V and J calls and clone size are given by that table; D and trimming were obtained from the DNA. The sample has around 170,000 clones; approximately 88% are singletons. The clonotype originates from a woman aged 25-40 years with acute or convalescent COVID-19. This sequence joins TRBV4-2 and TRBJ2-7, with 8 bases matching TRBD1. Sequenced input: peripheral blood. CDR3 nucleotide sequence: TGTGCCAGCAGCGACAGGGGATCGGGGGAGCAGTACTTC. Translating gives CASSDRGSGEQYF.